These 7 T cell receptor beta chains were all obtained from the same sample, sequenced in a study of identical twins. TCRdb analysed the 5' RACE reads with MiXCR anew, one entry per CDR3 protein. The sample yields 450,000 to 650,000 distinct CDR3 sequences, around 15% seen once. This sample also belongs to another study, concerning yellow fever vaccine responses in identical twins.

Sequencing was performed on CD4+ T cells sorted from blood. The source of these receptors is a woman between 18 and 30 years old in good health.

In its sample, this clonotype was seen a few times. The V call is TRBV12-3 or TRBV12-4, the J call TRBJ2-7; 7 nucleotides align to TRBD2. This CDR3 spans 14 amino acids. V was clipped by 6 bases and J by 0 bases; unmatched bases: 5. Here the CDR3 DNA reads TGTGCCAGCAGCCTCAAGCGGGACTCCTACGAGCAGTACTTC. Its protein is CASSLKRDSYEQYF.

The V gene is TRBV5-1, the J gene TRBJ2-1; D unresolved. The CDR3 covers 14 residues. Trimming took off 3 bases at V and 3 bases at J, with 10 bases between the two ends. Germline CDR1 is SGHRS and CDR2 is YFSETQ. The CDR3 region is CASSSPSRYNEQFF. CDR3 coding DNA: TGCGCCAGCAGCTCCCCGTCACGCTACAATGAGCAGTTCTTC.

This clonotype was detected ten times or more. This chain connects TRBV3-1 to TRBJ2-5, with a weak D call TRBD2 (5 bases). The V gene lost 1 base and the J gene lost 4 bases, with 13 bases spanning the gap. Germline V lookup: CDR1 LGHDT, CDR2 YNNKEL (reference sequence). The CDR3 covers 15 residues. As DNA, the CDR3 is TGTGCCAGCAGCCAAGCAGCCGGACTGAGAGAGACCCAGTACTTC. Amino acid sequence: CASSQAAGLRETQYF.

This clonotype was found a few times. The chain links TRBV3-1 to TRBJ2-1, with 8 bases fitting TRBD2. The CDR3 contains 17 residues. Germline CDR1 is LGHDT and CDR2 is YNNKEL (reference sequence). Germline trimming cut 2 bases from V and 0 bases from J; bases unmatched to any gene: 6. The CDR3 nucleotides read TGTGCCAGCAGCCAATTAGCGGGGCGAAGCTCCTACAATGAGCAGTTCTTC. This sequence encodes CASSQLAGRSSYNEQFF.

This clonotype occurred a few times. Sequence at one end of the junction differs from germline and may be a read error. The chain employs TRBV12-3 or TRBV12-4 and TRBJ2-7; a weak D match, TRBD1 (6 bases). The CDR3 totals 13 residues. CDR3 sequence: CASRLGGTYEQYF. The CDR3 nucleotides read TGTGCCAGCAGGTTAGGGGGAACCTACGAGCAGTACTTC.

V gene TRBV7-2 combines with J gene TRBJ2-7; D unresolved. Per the germline V gene, CDR1 is SGHTA and CDR2 is FQGNSA. The CDR3 sequence is 13 residues long. Trimming removed 4 bases from V and 2 bases from J, with 9 bases in between. CDR3 sequence: CASSWQAAYEQYV. The DNA of the CDR3 is TGTGCCAGCAGCTGGCAGGCGGCCTACGAGCAGTACGTC.

In this sample, this clonotype turned up a few times. The rearrangement uses TRBV29-1 and TRBJ2-5; the match to TRBD2 covers 8 bases. The CDR3 spans 14 residues. Per germline, CDR1 SQVTM and CDR2 ANQGSEA. J gave up 3 bases and V 6 bases, and 9 bases lay outside the gene matches. The CDR3 sequence is CSVTPSLAEETQYF. The CDR3 DNA follows: TGCAGCGTCACACCTTCACTAGCGGAAGAGACCCAGTACTTC. Combining the CDR3 with reference TRBV29-1 and TRBJ2-5 gives the whole variable domain SAVISQKPSRDICQRGTSLTIQCQVDSQVTMMFWYRQQPGQSLTLIATANQGSEATYESGFVIDKFPISRPNLTFSTLTVSNMSPEDSSIYLCSVTPSLAEETQYFGPGTRLLVL.